These 23 T cell receptor beta chains originate from one sample sequenced in a study of cytomegalovirus exposure and HLA in healthy donors listed by TCRdb under 2017. The method behind the library was the immunoSEQ multiplex PCR assay. A mixture of 60 forward primers for TCR Vbeta segments and 13 reverse primers for TCR Jbeta segments was used in the multiplex PCR. TCRdb re-hosts the immuneACCESS table, in-frame sequences only. Its copies lack some clones; in the studies checked, an unresolved V gene accounts for under half of them, and the cause for the rest is not known. The table of this sample itemizes roughly 200,000 clones. The ten largest account for around 1.1% of the sample. Sample: PBMCs. These receptors were collected from a girl aged 2 to 10 in good health and CMV-seropositive.

This chain uses TRBV13 with TRBJ1-2, with D unclear. Germline loops: CDR1 PRHDT, CDR2 FYEKMQ (reference sequence). This CDR3 is built from 15 residues. Trimming stripped 1 base from V and 0 bases from J, with 9 bases between. The CDR3 nucleotides read TGTGCCAGCAGCTTAGTTCAGATCTCTAACTATGGCTACACCTTC. Protein: CASSLVQISNYGYTF.

V and J are TRBV5-1 and TRBJ2-1, with D perhaps TRBD1 (6 bases). The germline gives CDR1 SGHRS, CDR2 YFSETQ. The CDR3 extends over 17 amino acids. The ends were cut back, 0 bases at V and 5 bases at J, with 18 bases in the middle. CDR3 DNA: TGCGCCAGCAGCTTGGCCCTGGGTATGGCAGGGGACAATGAGCAGTTCTTC. As protein: CASSLALGMAGDNEQFF.

The V and J genes are TRBV11-3 and TRBJ2-3; 16 nucleotides agree with TRBD2. V trimming: 4 bases; J trimming: 2 bases; junction bases outside the gene matches: 3. Germline-derived CDR1 and CDR2 are SGHNT and YENEEA. This CDR3 region has 17 residues. DNA of the CDR3: TGTGCCAGCAGCTCGGGACTAGCGGGAGGGCCCACAGATACGCAGTATTTT. It is translated as CASSSGLAGGPTDTQYF. Drawing the rest from reference TRBV11-3 and TRBJ2-3, the complete variable domain is EAGVVQSPRYKIIEKKQPVAFWCNPISGHNTLYWYLQNLGQGPELLIRYENEEAVDDSQLPKDRFSAERLKGVDSTLKIQPAELGDSAVYLCASSSGLAGGPTDTQYFGPGTRLTVL.

The gene calls are TRBV7-2 and TRBJ2-7, with 7 nucleotides matching TRBD2. The CDR3 is 16 amino acids. Per germline, CDR1 SGHTA and CDR2 FQGNSA. V dropped 6 bases and J dropped 2; count of bases not matched to a gene: 13. As DNA, the CDR3 is TGTGCCAGCAGTCAATCCGCAGCGGGGCTTCCCTACGAGCAGTACTTC. This codes for CASSQSAAGLPYEQYF.

The chain combines TRBV6-5 with TRBJ2-3; TRBD1 aligns across 7 bases. The V segment lost 0 bases and the J segment 3 bases; nucleotides outside the gene matches: 6. The CDR3 consists of 16 residues. From germline, CDR1 is MNHEY and CDR2 SVGAGI. The CDR3 loop reads CASSYSTGMGTDTQYF. The CDR3 region has the DNA TGTGCCAGCAGTTACTCGACAGGGATGGGTACAGATACGCAGTATTTT.

J is TRBJ1-1 and V is TRBV11-2; D is perhaps TRBD1 (5 bases). V shed 5 bases and J shed 0 bases, with 13 bases lying between them. CDR3 length: 15 amino acids. CDR1 is SGHAT, CDR2 FQNNGV, per germline. The CDR3 DNA follows: TGTGCCAGCAGCCTACGACAGCAAATGAACACTGAAGCTTTCTTT. Encoded protein: CASSLRQQMNTEAFF.

This chain uses TRBV9 with TRBJ2-1, with TRBD2 identical over 11 bases. J gave up 6 bases and V 0 bases, and 2 bases lay outside the gene matches. CDR3 length: 15 residues. Germline lookup yields CDR1 SGDLS and CDR2 YYNGEE. The CDR3 bases are TGTGCCAGCAGCGTAGAGCTAGCGGGAGGCAATGAGCAGTTCTTC. This sequence encodes CASSVELAGGNEQFF.

J is TRBJ2-6 and V is TRBV21-1; the DNA was not compared with TRBD1, the D call given in the table. TRBV21-1 is a recognized pseudogene. The CDR3 loop spans 16 amino acids. CDR3 region: CASSEKGGPGANVLTF. The CDR3 DNA is TGTGCCAGCAGCGAGAAAGGGGGACCTGGGGCCAACGTCCTGACTTTC.

J is TRBJ1-2 and V is TRBV28; weak D call: TRBD1 (6 bases). The germline V and J ends were trimmed by 1 base and 6 bases, with 12 bases remaining between them. CDR1 is MDHEN and CDR2 is SYDVKM in the germline V gene. The CDR3 loop spans 14 amino acids. In DNA form, the CDR3 reads TGTGCCAGCAGTTTATTAGGGCAGGGGAATGGCTACACCTTC. The encoded protein is CASSLLGQGNGYTF.

J is TRBJ1-2 and V is TRBV6-1, with TRBD1 as a possible D gene (6 bases). The CDR3 runs to 13 residues. Germline assignment: CDR1 MNHNS and CDR2 SASEGT. The V end was cut by 0 bases, the J end by 6 bases, with 8 bases between. The CDR3 DNA follows: TGTGCCAGCAGTGAAGCGGGACAAGATGGCTACACCTTC. It is translated as CASSEAGQDGYTF.

Concerning this clone itself: Additional DNA sequences in this sample encode the identical CDR3. The chain links TRBV18 to TRBJ2-7; D is possibly TRBD2 (6 bases). The CDR3 spans 14 residues. Trimming removed 6 bases at V and 0 bases at J, with 12 bases between. The germline CDR1 and CDR2 sequences are KGHSH and LQKENI. The CDR3 nucleotides are TGTGCCAGCTCTCCCGGGACTGGCTCCTACGAGCAGTACTTC. Its protein product is CASSPGTGSYEQYF.

The chain combines TRBV4-2 with TRBJ2-6, with 7 bases aligning to TRBD1. V was pared by 0 bases and J by 0 bases, with 8 bases of the junction left unmatched. This CDR3 comprises 19 residues. From germline, CDR1 is LGHNA and CDR2 YNFKEQ. The CDR3, as DNA: TGTGCCAGCAGCCAAGATTCGTCAGGGGGTAGCTCTGGGGCCAACGTCCTGACTTTC. Protein product: CASSQDSSGGSSGANVLTF.

V and J are TRBV5-1 and TRBJ2-5; weak D call: TRBD1 (6 bases). Between the trimmed V and J ends, which lost 3 bases and 7 bases, there was a span of 13 bases. The CDR3 loop spans 13 amino acids. Looked up from germline, CDR1 is SGHRS and CDR2 is YFSETQ. DNA for the CDR3: TGCGCCAGCAGCTCACAGGGATCCGGGACCCAGTACTTC. This encodes CASSSQGSGTQYF.

The rearrangement links TRBV10-1 to TRBJ2-3, with 13 positions matching TRBD2. J gave up 6 bases and V 8 bases, and 11 bases lay outside the gene matches. This CDR3 has 16 residues. CDR1 is WNHNN and CDR2 is SYGVQD in the germline V gene (reference sequence). The CDR3 spells CASSLGLAGELDTQYF. The CDR3 DNA sequence: TGCGCCAGCTCATTAGGACTAGCGGGGGAATTGGATACGCAGTATTTT.

The rearrangement uses TRBV28 and TRBJ2-7; TRBD1 might be the D (5 bases). V dropped 3 bases and J dropped 0 bases, with 6 bases sitting between them. This CDR3 is 13 amino acids long. Germline loops: CDR1 MDHEN, CDR2 SYDVKM. CDR3 in DNA: TGTGCCAGCAGTTTCCAGGGCTCCTACGAGCAGTACTTC. Amino acid sequence: CASSFQGSYEQYF.

This chain joins TRBV18 and TRBJ1-2; D not certain. CDR1 KGHSH and CDR2 LQKENI come from the germline V gene. The CDR3 extends over 15 amino acids. Trimming took off 3 bases at V and 5 bases at J, with 16 bases between the two ends. The CDR3 loop is CASSPETHSGYGYTF. CDR3 sequence (DNA): TGTGCCAGCTCACCGGAGACACATTCGGGGTATGGCTACACCTTC.

V is TRBV19 and J is TRBJ2-7, with a weak D call TRBD1 (6 bases). In germline, CDR1 is LNHDA, CDR2 SQIVND (reference sequence). V lost 5 bases to trimming and J lost 6 bases, with 14 bases between them. CDR3 length: 13 amino acids. The CDR3 DNA is TGTGCCAGTAGTCACAGGGATGGTCGCGAGCAGTACTTC. Protein: CASSHRDGREQYF.

This sequence joins TRBV7-8 and TRBJ1-2; 8 positions agree with TRBD1. Germline CDR1 SGHVS, CDR2 FQNEAQ. The V segment lost 5 bases and the J segment 8 bases; nucleotides outside the gene matches: 7. The CDR3 length is 13 residues. DNA of the CDR3: TGTGCCAGCAGCCCTAACGGACAGGGAGGCTACACCTTC. Translation gives CASSPNGQGGYTF. Based on the CDR3 plus reference TRBV7-8 and TRBJ1-2, the full variable domain is GAGVSQSPRYKVAKRGQDVALRCDPISGHVSLFWYQQALGQGPEFLTYFQNEAQLDKSGLPSDRFFAERPEGSVSTLKIQRTQQEDSAVYLCASSPNGQGGYTFGSGTRLTVV.

The CDR3 DNA sequence: TGTGCCTCGCTGATCCGAGGGGGCCACTACGAGCAGTACTTC. This gives the protein CASLIRGGHYEQYF. The chain carries TRBV30 and TRBJ2-7; TRBD1 matches 7 bases. V gave up 7 bases and J gave up 3 bases; unmatched junction bases: 12. Germline V gene data show CDR1 as GTSNPN and CDR2 as SVGIG (reference sequence). This CDR3 has 14 amino acids.

The chain joins TRBV30 to TRBJ1-5, with TRBD1 as a possible D gene (6 bases). The CDR3 consists of 15 residues. V lost 1 base to trimming and J lost 7 bases, with 17 bases between them. Germline V gives CDR1 GTSNPN, CDR2 SVGIG (reference sequence). In nucleotides, the CDR3 is TGTGCCTGGAGTGAGGGGCCAGGGGCCCACCAGCCCCAGCATTTT. Protein: CAWSEGPGAHQPQHF.

The rearrangement links TRBV2 to TRBJ1-5, with D uncertain. The CDR3 consists of 16 residues. Deletions cut 0 bases from V and 6 bases from J, with 15 bases between. From germline, CDR1 is SNHLY and CDR2 FYNNEI. CDR3 residues: CASSEAGAVGVQPQHF. The CDR3 DNA reads as TGTGCCAGCAGTGAAGCGGGAGCAGTTGGGGTTCAGCCCCAGCATTTT.

This rearrangement joins TRBV29-1 to TRBJ2-1; 13 nucleotides align to TRBD2. The length of the CDR3 is 14 residues. The V and J ends lost 7 bases and 1 base, in that order; junction bases with no gene match: 1. Germline assignment: CDR1 SQVTM and CDR2 ANQGSEA. The DNA of the CDR3 is TGCAGCGGGACTAGCGGGAGTTCCTACAATGAGCAGTTCTTC. Protein product: CSGTSGSSYNEQFF.

V usage is TRBV14 and J usage is TRBJ1-1; weak D call: TRBD1 (6 bases). V lost 2 bases to trimming and J lost 7 bases, with 20 bases between them. The CDR3 loop spans 16 amino acids. The germline CDR1 and CDR2 sequences are SGHDN and FVKESK. The CDR3 reads CASSQIGRGASDEAFF. CDR3 coding DNA: TGTGCCAGCAGCCAAATAGGGCGGGGGGCCTCCGATGAAGCTTTCTTT.